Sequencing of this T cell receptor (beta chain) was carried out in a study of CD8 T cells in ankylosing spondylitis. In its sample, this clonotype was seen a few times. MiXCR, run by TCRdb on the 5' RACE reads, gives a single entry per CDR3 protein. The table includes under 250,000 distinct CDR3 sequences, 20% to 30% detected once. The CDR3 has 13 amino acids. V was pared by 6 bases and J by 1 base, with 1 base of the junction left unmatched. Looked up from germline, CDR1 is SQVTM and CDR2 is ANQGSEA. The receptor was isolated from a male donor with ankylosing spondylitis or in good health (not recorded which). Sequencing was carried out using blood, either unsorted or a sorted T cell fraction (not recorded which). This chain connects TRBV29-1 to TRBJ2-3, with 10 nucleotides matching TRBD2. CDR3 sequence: CSVGTSGTDTQYF. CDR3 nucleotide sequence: TGCAGCGTCGGGACTAGCGGCACAGATACGCAGTATTTT.